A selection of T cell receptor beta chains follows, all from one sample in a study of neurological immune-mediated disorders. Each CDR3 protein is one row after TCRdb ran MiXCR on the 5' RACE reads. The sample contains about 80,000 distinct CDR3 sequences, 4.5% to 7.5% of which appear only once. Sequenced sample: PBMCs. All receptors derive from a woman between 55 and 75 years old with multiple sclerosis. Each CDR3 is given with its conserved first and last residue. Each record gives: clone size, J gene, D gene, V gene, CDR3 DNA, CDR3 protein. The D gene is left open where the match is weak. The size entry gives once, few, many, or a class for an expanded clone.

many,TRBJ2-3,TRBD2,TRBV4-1,TGCGCCAGCAGCCGCAGCGGGGGGCAAGGGGCAGATACGCAGTATTTT,CASSRSGGQGADTQYF
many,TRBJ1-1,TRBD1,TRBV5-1,TGCGCCAGCAGCCTGAGGTCCGGGACAGGGGCCGGGAGCACTGAAGCTTTCTTT,CASSLRSGTGAGSTEAFF
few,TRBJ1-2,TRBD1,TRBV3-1,TGTGCCAGCAGCACGTTGGACAGGGAGGACTATGGCTACACCTTC,CASSTLDREDYGYTF
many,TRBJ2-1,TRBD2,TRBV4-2,TGTGCCAGCAGCCAGTCGACCACTAGCGGGTCCTACAATGAGCAGTTCTTC,CASSQSTTSGSYNEQFF
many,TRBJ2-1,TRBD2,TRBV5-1,TGCGCCAGCAGCTTGGTCCCTAGCGGCGATTACAATGAGCAGTTCTTC,CASSLVPSGDYNEQFF
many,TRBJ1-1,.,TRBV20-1,TGCAGTGCCTCACAGAATCTGAACACTGAAGCTTTCTTT,CSASQNLNTEAFF
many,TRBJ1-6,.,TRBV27,TGTGCCAGCCGTGGATACTATAATTCACCCCTCCACTTT,CASRGYYNSPLHF
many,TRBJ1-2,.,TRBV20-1,TGCAGTGCTACAAGATCGAACCGGGCCGCTTATGGCTACACCTTC,CSATRSNRAAYGYTF
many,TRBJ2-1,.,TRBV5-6,TGTGCCAGCAGCTTCAAATCCGCTCAACAGGTCCATGAGCAGTTCTTC,CASSFKSAQQVHEQFF
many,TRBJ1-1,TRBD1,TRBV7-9,TGTGCCAGCAGCCCTCGACAGGGAGTTCCGGGTTACACTGAAGCTTTCTTT,CASSPRQGVPGYTEAFF
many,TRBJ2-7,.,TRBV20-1,TGCAGTGCGCCTTTTCCCGGGGCCTTCTACGAGCAGTACTTC,CSAPFPGAFYEQYF
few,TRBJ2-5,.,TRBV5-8,TGTGCCAGCAGCTTGTACAAGAGCCAAGAGACCCAGTACTTC,CASSLYKSQETQYF
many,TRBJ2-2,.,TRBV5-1,TGCGCCAGCAGTTTCGGGGGGAACACCGGGGAGCTGTTTTTT,CASSFGGNTGELFF
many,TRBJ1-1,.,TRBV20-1,TGCAGTGCTAGAGAATCGGGTCGCACTGAAGCTTTCTTT,CSARESGRTEAFF
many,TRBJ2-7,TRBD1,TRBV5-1,TGCGCCAGCAGCTTTCGGACAGGATCCTACGAGCAGTACTTC,CASSFRTGSYEQYF
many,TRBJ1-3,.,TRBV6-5,TGTGCCAGCAGTCCGGGGGGGAACTCCGGAAACACCATATATTTT,CASSPGGNSGNTIYF